The clone carrying this T cell receptor beta chain was recorded only once. Per the germline V gene, CDR1 is SNHLY and CDR2 is FYNNEI. This CDR3 has 14 residues. J gave up 2 bases and V 6 bases, and 4 bases lay outside the gene matches. This entry belongs to a study of blood T cell repertoires in COVID-19. Across the study: Samples taken during acute and convalescent COVID-19 were collected in the United States, Italy and Spain. Sample material is recorded as cDNA or gDNA derived from T cells, B-cell-depleted T cells, or PBMCs.

Source study methods: Reference gene primer amplification in the assay estimated nucleated cell counts. TCRdb's copy holds only in-frame clones and misses some; the assay was immunoSEQ multiplex PCR. V and J calls plus clone size are reproduced from that table; the DNA served to infer D and trimming. The data contain some 97,000 clones, 70% to 80% of them singletons. Material: peripheral blood. The gene calls are TRBV2 and TRBJ2-5, with 9 bases fitting TRBD1. The receptor comes from a woman between 65 and 79 years old with acute or convalescent COVID-19. The CDR3 DNA sequence: TGTGCCAGCAGAACTGGGACAGGGCAAGAGACCCAGTACTTC. Translating gives CASRTGTGQETQYF.